The T cell receptor beta chain described here comes from a study of blood T cell repertoires in COVID-19. Study-level background: The study drew acute and convalescent COVID-19 samples from the United States, Italy and Spain. Sample material is recorded as cDNA or gDNA derived from T cells, B-cell-depleted T cells, or PBMCs.

In the original analysis: Estimated nucleated cell counts came from reference gene primer amplification. Using immunoSEQ multiplex PCR, the repertoire was profiled, and TCRdb retains in-frame clones only, with some absent. V, J and clone size derive from that table, while D and trimming were established from the DNA sequence. The table lists hundreds of thousands of clones, 83% of them singletons. This TCR was recovered from a woman between 45 and 65 years old with acute or convalescent COVID-19. The specimen sequenced was peripheral blood.

Here the CDR3 reads CAIKRLAGYPYEQYF. The CDR3 DNA reads TGCGCCATCAAGCGGTTAGCGGGATATCCCTACGAGCAGTACTTC. The chain is built from TRBV5-1 and TRBJ2-7, with TRBD2 matching over 8 bases. Germline lookup yields CDR1 SGHRS and CDR2 YFSETQ. V gave up 9 bases and J gave up 2 bases; unmatched junction bases: 13. This CDR3 spans 15 amino acids.